This T cell receptor (beta chain) was captured in a study of OX40 agonist ivuxolimab in advanced cancers. Study details: Aged roughly 23 to 79 with a mean of 60 years, they were around 85% male.

Study-level findings and limits: At 0.1 to 3.0 mg/kg and by week 6, CD4+ and CD8+ T cells in the blood had expanded clonally.

Remarks on this clone: Its antigen is as yet unknown.

Patients with autoimmune history or systemic immunosuppression were excluded. Peripheral blood came from all dose cohorts at three timepoints. Profiled with immunoSEQ multiplex PCR; TCRdb holds only in-frame clones, not every one. The sample holds roughly 35,000 clones, around 83% seen once. This sample comprised CD4+ or CD8+ T cells sorted from blood, obtained in a trial of the OX40 agonist ivuxolimab. The clonotype comes from an adult with an advanced solid tumor such as melanoma, head and neck, liver or kidney cancer.

The CDR3: CASSFSGGAEETQYF. CDR3 bases: TGTGCCAGCAGCTTTAGCGGGGGGGCCGAAGAGACCCAGTACTTC. The V and J genes are TRBV5-4 and TRBJ2-5; 11 bases line up with TRBD2. After removal of 2 bases from V and 3 bases from J, the junction contained 3 bases not matched to a gene. The CDR3 has 15 amino acids. Germline V gives CDR1 SGHNT, CDR2 YYREEE (reference sequence). The whole variable domain, filled in from reference TRBV5-4 and TRBJ2-5, reads ETGVTQSPTHLIKTRGQQVTLRCSSQSGHNTVSWYQQALGQGPQFIFQYYREEENGRGNFPPRFSGLQFPNYSSELNVNALELDDSALYLCASSFSGGAEETQYFGPGTRLLVL.